Listed below are T cell receptor beta chains from one sample, sequenced in a study of cytomegalovirus exposure and HLA in healthy donors. Only in-frame clones appear in the TCRdb table, and some are missing; sequencing was by immunoSEQ multiplex PCR. The sample lists 220,000 or so clones; approximately 80% were seen once. The sequenced material came from PBMCs. Receptors originate from a woman aged 25 to 39 in good health and CMV-seropositive. The CDR3 runs from the conserved cysteine through the conserved F or W. A D gene is named only where the DNA matches it firmly. The listing skips clone size in some rows; elsewhere it reads once, few, many or a size class.

CDR3,DNA,V,length,J,D,size
CATSGTQGSNQPQHF,TGTGCCACGAGCGGGACACAAGGAAGCAATCAGCCCCAGCATTTT,TRBV15,15,TRBJ1-5,NA,NA
CASSQLADSYNEQFF,TGTGCCAGCAGCCAACTAGCGGACTCCTACAATGAGCAGTTCTTC,TRBV4-2,15,TRBJ2-1,TRBD2,NA
CASSKGRVEKLFF,TGTGCCAGCAGCAAGGGGCGGGTCGAAAAACTGTTTTTT,TRBV2,13,TRBJ1-4,NA,NA
CASSIGRLDNTQYF,TGTGCCAGCAGTATCGGGAGACTAGATAATACGCAGTATTTT,TRBV6-5,14,TRBJ2-3,NA,NA
CAWSRGGTGGSQPQHF,TGTGCCTGGAGTAGAGGGGGCACAGGGGGATCTCAGCCCCAGCATTTT,TRBV30,16,TRBJ1-5,TRBD1,once
CASSLWGAPQETQYF,TGTGCCAGCAGCTTATGGGGTGCCCCGCAAGAGACCCAGTACTTC,TRBV7-6,15,TRBJ2-5,NA,NA
CASSQEWTSTDTQYF,TGCGCCAGCAGCCAAGAGTGGACTAGCACAGATACGCAGTATTTT,TRBV4-3,15,TRBJ2-3,NA,NA
CASSPTSGINTQYF,TGCGCCAGCAGCCCGACTAGCGGGATTAATACGCAGTATTTT,TRBV5-1,14,TRBJ2-3,TRBD2,NA
CASSLTGQEGFNYGYTF,TGTGCCAGCAGCTTAACGGGACAGGAGGGTTTTAACTATGGCTACACCTTC,TRBV7-3,17,TRBJ1-2,TRBD1,NA
CASSPETGEAFF,TGCGCCAGCAGCCCGGAAACAGGGGAAGCTTTCTTT,TRBV5-1,12,TRBJ1-1,NA,NA
CASSKWGEDEQFF,TGTGCCAGCAGTAAATGGGGGGAGGATGAGCAGTTCTTC,TRBV6-5,13,TRBJ2-1,NA,NA
CASSSRLAGRYEQYF,TGTGCCAGCAGCTCTCGACTAGCGGGACGTTACGAGCAGTACTTC,TRBV7-2,15,TRBJ2-7,TRBD2,NA
CASSPRLAGGPLNNEQFF,TGTGCCAGCAGCCCTAGACTAGCGGGAGGGCCGTTAAACAATGAGCAGTTCTTC,TRBV11-2,18,TRBJ2-1,TRBD2,NA
CAWSVQPRGKQYF,TGTGCCTGGAGTGTTCAGCCAAGGGGCAAGCAGTACTTC,TRBV30,13,TRBJ2-7,NA,NA
CSVVGRTQAKNIQYF,TGCAGCGTTGTTGGGCGGACCCAAGCCAAAAACATTCAGTACTTC,TRBV29-1,15,TRBJ2-4,NA,NA
CASSIVTAEFYGYTF,TGTGCCAGTAGTATAGTTACAGCAGAATTCTATGGCTACACCTTC,TRBV19,15,TRBJ1-2,NA,NA
CASSLSSGSSYEQYF,TGTGCCAGCAGCTTAAGTAGCGGGAGCTCCTACGAGCAGTACTTC,TRBV11-3,15,TRBJ2-7,TRBD2,NA
CASSMIGNTIYF,TGTGCCAGTAGTATGATCGGAAACACCATATATTTT,TRBV19,12,TRBJ1-3,NA,NA
CASSAGQGVYGYTF,TGTGCCAGCAGCGCAGGACAGGGGGTGTATGGCTACACCTTC,TRBV5-4,14,TRBJ1-2,TRBD1,NA
CAWSRTGNTGELFF,TGTGCCTGGAGCCGGACAGGGAACACCGGGGAGCTGTTTTTT,TRBV30,14,TRBJ2-2,TRBD1,NA
CASNRQGEWQPQHF,TGTGCCAGCAATAGACAGGGGGAATGGCAGCCCCAGCATTTT,TRBV2,14,TRBJ1-5,TRBD1,NA
CASSGGGENQPQHF,TGTGCCAGCAGTGGAGGGGGCGAGAATCAGCCCCAGCATTTT,TRBV28,14,TRBJ1-5,TRBD1,NA
CSVRLYQETQYF,TGCAGCGTTCGACTATACCAAGAGACCCAGTACTTC,TRBV29-1,12,TRBJ2-5,NA,NA
CASSQDRDLRGIDTQYF,TGCGCCAGCAGCCAAGATCGGGACCTTAGGGGCATAGATACGCAGTATTTT,TRBV4-1,17,TRBJ2-3,NA,NA
CASSPVATNEKLFF,TGTGCCAGCAGTCCGGTTGCAACTAATGAAAAACTGTTTTTT,TRBV27,14,TRBJ1-4,NA,NA
CAWSVDGPGRTEAFF,TGTGCCTGGAGTGTAGATGGGCCAGGGCGAACTGAAGCTTTCTTT,TRBV30,15,TRBJ1-1,NA,NA
CSAGTSGYEQYF,TGCAGCGCCGGGACTAGCGGCTACGAGCAGTACTTC,TRBV29-1,12,TRBJ2-7,TRBD2,NA